This T cell receptor beta chain was sequenced during a study of T cell repertoires in cytomegalovirus infection. This clonotype turned up a few times. Its antigen is unknown. TCRdb re-called the reads through MiXCR, storing one row per CDR3 protein. The sample lists some 300,000 distinct CDR3 sequences; roughly 16% were seen once. Overall study findings and caveats: CMV-specific TCR beta clonotypes restricted by HLA-C were the ones dominating the ex vivo response.

Between the trimmed V and J ends, which lost 6 bases and 0 bases, there was a span of 23 bases. This CDR3 is built from 18 residues. This TCR was sampled from a human donor in good health (CMV status not recorded). Some clones in this sample may be carry-over from other donors' samples. The chain combines TRBV12-3 or TRBV12-4 with TRBJ1-1, with D perhaps matching TRBD1 (6 bases). The sample comprised PBMCs. CDR3: CASSFFGQNWEMNTEAFF. The DNA of the CDR3 is TGTGCCAGCAGCTTCTTCGGACAGAACTGGGAAATGAACACTGAAGCTTTCTTT.